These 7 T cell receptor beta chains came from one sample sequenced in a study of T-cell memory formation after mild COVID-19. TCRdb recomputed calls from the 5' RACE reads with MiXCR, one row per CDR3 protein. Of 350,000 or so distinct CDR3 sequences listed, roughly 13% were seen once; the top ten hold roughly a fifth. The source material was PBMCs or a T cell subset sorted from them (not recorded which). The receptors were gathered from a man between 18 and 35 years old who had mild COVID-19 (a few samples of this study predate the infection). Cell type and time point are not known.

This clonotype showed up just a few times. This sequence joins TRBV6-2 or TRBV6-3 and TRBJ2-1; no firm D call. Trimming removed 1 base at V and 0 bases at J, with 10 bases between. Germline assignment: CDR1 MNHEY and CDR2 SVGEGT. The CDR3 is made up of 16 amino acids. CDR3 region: CASSYWSVLSYNEQFF. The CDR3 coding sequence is TGTGCCAGCAGTTACTGGTCGGTCCTCTCCTACAATGAGCAGTTCTTC.

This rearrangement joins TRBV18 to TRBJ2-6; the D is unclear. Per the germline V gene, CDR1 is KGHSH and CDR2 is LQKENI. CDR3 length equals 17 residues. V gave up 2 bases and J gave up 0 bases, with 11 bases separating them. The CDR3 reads CASSPARLSSGANVLTF. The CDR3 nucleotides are TGTGCCAGCTCACCAGCCAGGTTGAGCTCTGGGGCCAACGTCCTGACTTTC. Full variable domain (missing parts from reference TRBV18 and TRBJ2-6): NAGVMQNPRHLVRRRGQEARLRCSPMKGHSHVYWYRQLPEEGLKFMVYLQKENIIDESGMPKERFSAEFPKEGPSILRIQQVVRGDSAAYFCASSPARLSSGANVLTFGAGSRLTVL.

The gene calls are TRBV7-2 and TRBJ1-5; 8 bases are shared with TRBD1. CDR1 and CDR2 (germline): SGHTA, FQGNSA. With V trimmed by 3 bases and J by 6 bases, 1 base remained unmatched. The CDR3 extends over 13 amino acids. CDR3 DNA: TGTGCCAGCAGCTTCAGGGGGCCTCAGCCCCAGCATTTT. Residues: CASSFRGPQPQHF.

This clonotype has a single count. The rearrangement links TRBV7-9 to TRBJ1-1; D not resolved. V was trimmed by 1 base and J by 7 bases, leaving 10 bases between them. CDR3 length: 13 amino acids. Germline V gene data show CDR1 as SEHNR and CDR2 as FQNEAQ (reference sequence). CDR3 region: CASSLGARGEAFF. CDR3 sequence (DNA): TGTGCCAGCAGCTTAGGGGCTAGAGGTGAAGCTTTCTTT.

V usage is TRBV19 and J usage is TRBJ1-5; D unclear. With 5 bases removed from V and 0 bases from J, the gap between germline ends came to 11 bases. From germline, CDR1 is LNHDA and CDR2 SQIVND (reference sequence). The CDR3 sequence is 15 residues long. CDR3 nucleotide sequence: TGTGCCAGTAGTGGGCCCTACTATAGCAATCAGCCCCAGCATTTT. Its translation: CASSGPYYSNQPQHF. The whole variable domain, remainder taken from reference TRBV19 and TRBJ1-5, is DGGITQSPKYLFRKEGQNVTLSCEQNLNHDAMYWYRQDPGQGLRLIYYSQIVNDFQKGDIAEGYSVSREKKESFPLTVTSAQKNPTAFYLCASSGPYYSNQPQHFGDGTRLSIL.

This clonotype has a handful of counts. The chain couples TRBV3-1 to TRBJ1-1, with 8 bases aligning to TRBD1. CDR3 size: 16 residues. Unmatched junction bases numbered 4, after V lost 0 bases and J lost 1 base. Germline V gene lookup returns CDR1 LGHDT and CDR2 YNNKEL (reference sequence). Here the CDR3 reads CASSQDYTGGNTEAFF. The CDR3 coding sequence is TGTGCCAGCAGCCAAGACTATACAGGGGGGAACACTGAAGCTTTCTTT.

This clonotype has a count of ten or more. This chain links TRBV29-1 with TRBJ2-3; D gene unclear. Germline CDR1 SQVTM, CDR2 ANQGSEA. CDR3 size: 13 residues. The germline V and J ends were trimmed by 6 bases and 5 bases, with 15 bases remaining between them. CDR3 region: CSVAFRARDTQYF. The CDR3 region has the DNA TGCAGCGTCGCCTTCAGAGCACGAGATACGCAGTATTTT.